This TCR beta chain was identified during a study of blood T cell repertoires in COVID-19. TCRdb keeps only in-frame clones here, not all; method: immunoSEQ multiplex PCR. This table holds roughly 180,000 clones, roughly 82% found once. There are 16 residues in the CDR3. Germline V gene lookup returns CDR1 MRHNA and CDR2 SNTAGT. The V and J ends lost 2 bases and 3 bases respectively, with 14 bases between them. Sequencing was performed on PBMCs or T cells enriched from blood (not recorded which). The chain employs TRBV6-4 and TRBJ1-5; D ambiguous. The TCR was taken from a man aged 40-55 years who had recovered from COVID-19. The CDR3 DNA reads TGTGCCAGCAGTGACGGGTTGCGGGATTTCAATCAGCCCCAGCATTTT. Its translation: CASSDGLRDFNQPQHF.